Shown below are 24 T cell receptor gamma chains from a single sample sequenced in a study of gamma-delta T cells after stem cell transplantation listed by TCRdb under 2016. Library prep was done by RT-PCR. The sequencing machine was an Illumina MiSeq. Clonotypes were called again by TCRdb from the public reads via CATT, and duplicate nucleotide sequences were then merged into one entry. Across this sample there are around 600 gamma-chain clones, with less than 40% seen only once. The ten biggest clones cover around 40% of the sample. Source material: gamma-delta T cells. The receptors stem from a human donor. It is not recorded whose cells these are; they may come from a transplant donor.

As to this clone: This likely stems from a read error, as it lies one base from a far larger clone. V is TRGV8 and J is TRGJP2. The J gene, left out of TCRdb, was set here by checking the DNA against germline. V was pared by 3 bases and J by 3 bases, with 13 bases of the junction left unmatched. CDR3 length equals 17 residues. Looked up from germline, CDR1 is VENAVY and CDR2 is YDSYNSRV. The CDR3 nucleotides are TGTGCCACCTGGGATGGCGAGCACGGAGGTAGTGATTGGATCAAGACGTTT. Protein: CATWDGEHGGSDWIKTF.

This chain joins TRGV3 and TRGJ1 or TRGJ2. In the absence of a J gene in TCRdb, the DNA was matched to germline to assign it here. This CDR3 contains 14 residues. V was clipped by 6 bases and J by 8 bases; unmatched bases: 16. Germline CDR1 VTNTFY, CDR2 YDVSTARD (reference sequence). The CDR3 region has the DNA TGTGCCACCTGGCACCAGGTAGAGCCCAATAAGAAACTCTTT. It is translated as CATWHQVEPNKKLF.

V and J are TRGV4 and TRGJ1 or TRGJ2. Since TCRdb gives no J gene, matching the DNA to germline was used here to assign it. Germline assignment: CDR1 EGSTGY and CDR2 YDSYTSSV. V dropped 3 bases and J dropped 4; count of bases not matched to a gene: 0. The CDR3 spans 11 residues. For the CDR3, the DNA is TGTGCCACCTGGGATTATTATAAGAAACTCTTT. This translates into CATWDYYKKLF.

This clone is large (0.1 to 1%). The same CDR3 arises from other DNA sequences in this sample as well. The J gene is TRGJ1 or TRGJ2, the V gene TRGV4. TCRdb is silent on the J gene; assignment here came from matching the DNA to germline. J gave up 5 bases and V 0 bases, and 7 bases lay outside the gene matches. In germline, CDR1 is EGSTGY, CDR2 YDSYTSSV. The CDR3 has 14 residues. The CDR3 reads CATWDGPSDYKKLF. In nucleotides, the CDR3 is TGTGCCACCTGGGATGGGCCGTCGGATTATAAGAAACTCTTT.

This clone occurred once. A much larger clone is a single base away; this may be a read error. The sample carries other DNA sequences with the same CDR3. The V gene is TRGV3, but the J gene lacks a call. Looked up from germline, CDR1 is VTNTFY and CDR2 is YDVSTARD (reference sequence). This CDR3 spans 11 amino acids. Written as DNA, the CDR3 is TGTGCCACCTGTTTTAACTATAAGAAGCTCTTT. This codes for CATCFNYKKLF.

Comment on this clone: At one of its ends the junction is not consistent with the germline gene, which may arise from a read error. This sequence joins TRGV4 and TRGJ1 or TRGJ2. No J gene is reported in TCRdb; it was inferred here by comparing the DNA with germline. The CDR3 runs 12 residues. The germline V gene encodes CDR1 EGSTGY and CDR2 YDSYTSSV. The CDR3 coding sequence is TGTGCCGCCTGGGAAAGTTATTATAAGAAACTCTTT. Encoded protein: CAAWESYYKKLF.

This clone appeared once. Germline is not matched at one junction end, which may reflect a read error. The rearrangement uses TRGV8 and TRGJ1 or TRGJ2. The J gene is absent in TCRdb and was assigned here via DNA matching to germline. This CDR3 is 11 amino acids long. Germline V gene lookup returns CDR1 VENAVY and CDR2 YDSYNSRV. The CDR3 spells CAAWDICQKLF. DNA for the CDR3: TGTGCCGCCTGGGATATATGTCAGAAACTCTTT.

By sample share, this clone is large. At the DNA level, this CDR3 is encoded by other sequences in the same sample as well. The CDR3: CALWEVYKKLF. The CDR3 DNA sequence: TGTGCCTTGTGGGAGGTTTATAAGAAACTCTTT. The gene calls are TRGV9 and TRGJ1 or TRGJ2. The J gene comes from matching the DNA to germline here; TCRdb lacks it. The CDR3 sequence is 11 residues long. In germline, CDR1 is GITISATS, CDR2 ISYDGTV (reference sequence). Germline trimming cut 1 base from V and 6 bases from J; bases unmatched to any gene: 0.

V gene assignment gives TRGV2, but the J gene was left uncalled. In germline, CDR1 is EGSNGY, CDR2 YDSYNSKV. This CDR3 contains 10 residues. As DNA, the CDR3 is TGTGCCACCTGGGACGGGCCAGGTCTCTTT. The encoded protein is CATWDGPGLF.

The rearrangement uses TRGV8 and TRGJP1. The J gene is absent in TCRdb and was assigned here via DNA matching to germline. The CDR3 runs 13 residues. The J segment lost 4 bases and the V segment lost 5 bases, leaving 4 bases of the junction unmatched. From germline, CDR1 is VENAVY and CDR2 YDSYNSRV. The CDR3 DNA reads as TGTGCCACCTGGGGCTTCACTGGTTGGTTCAAGATATTT. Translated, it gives CATWGFTGWFKIF.

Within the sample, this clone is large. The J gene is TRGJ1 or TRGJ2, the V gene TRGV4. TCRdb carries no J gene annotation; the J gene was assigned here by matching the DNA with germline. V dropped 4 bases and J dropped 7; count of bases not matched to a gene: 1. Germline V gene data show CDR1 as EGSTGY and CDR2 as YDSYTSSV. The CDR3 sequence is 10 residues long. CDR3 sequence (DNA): TGTGCCACCTGGGACTATAAGAAACTCTTT. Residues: CATWDYKKLF.

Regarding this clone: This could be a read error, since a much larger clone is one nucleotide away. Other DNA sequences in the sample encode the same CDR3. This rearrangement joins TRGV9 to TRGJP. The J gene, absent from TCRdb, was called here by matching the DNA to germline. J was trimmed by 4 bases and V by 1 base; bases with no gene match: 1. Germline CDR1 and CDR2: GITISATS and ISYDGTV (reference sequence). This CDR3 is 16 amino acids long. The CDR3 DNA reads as TGTGCCTTGTGGGAGGTCCAAGAGTTGGGCAAAAAAATCAAGGTATTT. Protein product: CALWEVQELGKKIKVF.

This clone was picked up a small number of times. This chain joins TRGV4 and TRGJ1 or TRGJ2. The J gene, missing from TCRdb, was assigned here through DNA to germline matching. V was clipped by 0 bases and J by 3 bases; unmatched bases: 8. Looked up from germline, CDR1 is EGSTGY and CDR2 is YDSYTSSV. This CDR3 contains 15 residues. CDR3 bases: TGTGCCACCTGGGATGGGTTCGCAATTTATTATAAGAAACTCTTT. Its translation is CATWDGFAIYYKKLF.

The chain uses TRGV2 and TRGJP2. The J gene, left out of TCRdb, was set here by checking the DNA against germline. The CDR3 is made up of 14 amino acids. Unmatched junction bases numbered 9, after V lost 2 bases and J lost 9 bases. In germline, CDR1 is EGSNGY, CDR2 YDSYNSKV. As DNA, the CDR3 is TGTGCCACCTGGGACGCTGCCAATTATTGGATCAAGACGTTT. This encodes CATWDAANYWIKTF.

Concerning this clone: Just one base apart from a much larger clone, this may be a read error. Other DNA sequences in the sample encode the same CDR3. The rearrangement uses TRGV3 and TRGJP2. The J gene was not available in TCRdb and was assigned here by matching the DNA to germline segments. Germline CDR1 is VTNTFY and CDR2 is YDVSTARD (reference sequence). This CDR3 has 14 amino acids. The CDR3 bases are TGCGCCACCTGGGACAGGCCGGGTGATTGGATCAAGACGTTT. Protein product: CATWDRPGDWIKTF.

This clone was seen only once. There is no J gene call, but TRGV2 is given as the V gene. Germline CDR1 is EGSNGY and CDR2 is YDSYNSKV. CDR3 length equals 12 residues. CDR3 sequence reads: CATWDGQGEELF. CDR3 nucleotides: TGTGCCACCTGGGACGGGCAGGGTGAGGAACTCTTT.

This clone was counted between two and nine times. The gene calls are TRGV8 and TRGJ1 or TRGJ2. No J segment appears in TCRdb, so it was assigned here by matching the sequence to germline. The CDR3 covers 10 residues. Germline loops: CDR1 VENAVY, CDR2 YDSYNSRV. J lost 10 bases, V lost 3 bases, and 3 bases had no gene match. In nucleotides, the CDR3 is TGTGCCACCTGGGATCGGAAGAAACTCTTT. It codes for CATWDRKKLF.

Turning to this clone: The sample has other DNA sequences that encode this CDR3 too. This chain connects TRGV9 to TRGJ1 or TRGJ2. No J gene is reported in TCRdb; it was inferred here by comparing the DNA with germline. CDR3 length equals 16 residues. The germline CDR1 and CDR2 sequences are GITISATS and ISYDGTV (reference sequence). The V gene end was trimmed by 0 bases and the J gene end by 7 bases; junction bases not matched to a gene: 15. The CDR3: CALWEVHPSSGYKKLF. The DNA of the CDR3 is TGTGCCTTGTGGGAGGTGCACCCATCGTCAGGGTATAAGAAACTCTTT.

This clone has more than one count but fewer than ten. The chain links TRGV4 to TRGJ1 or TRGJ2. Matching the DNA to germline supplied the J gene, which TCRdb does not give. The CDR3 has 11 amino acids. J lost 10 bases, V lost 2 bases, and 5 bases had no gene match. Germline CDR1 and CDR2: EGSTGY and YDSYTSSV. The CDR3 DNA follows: TGTGCCACCTGGGATGACGTAAAGAAACTCTTT. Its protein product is CATWDDVKKLF.

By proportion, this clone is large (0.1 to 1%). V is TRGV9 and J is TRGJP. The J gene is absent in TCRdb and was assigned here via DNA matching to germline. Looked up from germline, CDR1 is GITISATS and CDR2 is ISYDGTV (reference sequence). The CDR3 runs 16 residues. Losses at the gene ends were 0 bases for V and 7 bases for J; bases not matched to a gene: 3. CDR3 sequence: CALWEVHELGKKIKVF. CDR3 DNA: TGTGCCTTGTGGGAGGTGCATGAGTTGGGCAAAAAAATCAAGGTATTT.

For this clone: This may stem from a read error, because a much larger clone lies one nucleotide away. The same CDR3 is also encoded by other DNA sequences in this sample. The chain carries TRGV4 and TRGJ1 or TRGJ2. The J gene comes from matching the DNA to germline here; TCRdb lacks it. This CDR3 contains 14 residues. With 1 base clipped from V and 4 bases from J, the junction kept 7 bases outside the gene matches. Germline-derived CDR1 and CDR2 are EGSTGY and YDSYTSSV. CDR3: CATWDGPPYYKKLF. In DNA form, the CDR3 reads TGTGCCACCTGGGATGGCCCCCCGTATTATAAGAAACTCTTT.

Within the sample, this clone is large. The CDR3 DNA sequence: TGTGCCACCTGGGAACGAAATGGTGGTTGGGTTAAGAAACTCTTT. This sequence encodes CATWERNGGWVKKLF. The chain links TRGV3 to TRGJ1 or TRGJ2. No J gene was available from TCRdb, and it was assigned here by a germline match of the DNA. Germline CDR1 and CDR2: VTNTFY and YDVSTARD (reference sequence). The junction had 18 bases not matched to a gene; V was cut back by 4 bases and J by 9 bases. This CDR3 region has 15 residues.

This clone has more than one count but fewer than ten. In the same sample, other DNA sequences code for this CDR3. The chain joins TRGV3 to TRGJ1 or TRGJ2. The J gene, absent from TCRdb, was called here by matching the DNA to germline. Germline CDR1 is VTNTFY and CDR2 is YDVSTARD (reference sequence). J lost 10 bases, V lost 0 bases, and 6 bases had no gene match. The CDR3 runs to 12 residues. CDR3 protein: CATWDRPGKKLF. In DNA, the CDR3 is TGTGCCACCTGGGACAGGCCAGGCAAGAAACTCTTT.

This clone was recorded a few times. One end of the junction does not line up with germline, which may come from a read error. The CDR3 DNA is TGTGCCACCTGGGACGGCCGGGCCTATAGGAAACTCTTT. It yields the protein CATWDGRAYRKLF. The rearrangement uses TRGV2 and TRGJ1 or TRGJ2. TCRdb leaves out the J gene; it was filled in here by matching the DNA to germline. The CDR3 loop spans 13 amino acids. The germline CDR1 and CDR2 sequences are EGSNGY and YDSYNSKV.